This entry lists 15 T cell receptor beta chains sequenced from one sample in a study of blood T cell repertoires in COVID-19. This table comes from immunoSEQ multiplex PCR, and its TCRdb copy is limited to in-frame clones, with some not included. The table shows around 100,000 clones, with more than 75% occurring only once. Sequences were obtained from peripheral blood. Every receptor here comes from a human donor in a cohort sampled during active COVID-19.

CDR3 bases: TGTGCCATCAGTGAACGGACAGAACAAGAGACCCAGTACTTC. Amino acid sequence: CAISERTEQETQYF. The J gene is TRBJ2-5, the V gene TRBV10-3; weak D call: TRBD1 (6 bases). Germline values: CDR1 ENHRY, CDR2 SYGVKD. This CDR3 spans 14 amino acids. Trimming cost V 3 bases and J 2 bases, with 10 bases left between them.

The chain couples TRBV14 to TRBJ1-2; D is unresolved. This CDR3 region has 12 residues. The V gene lost 0 bases and the J gene lost 5 bases, with 4 bases spanning the gap. Germline CDR1 and CDR2: SGHDN and FVKESK. The CDR3 region is CASSQDRYGYTF. CDR3 DNA sequence: TGTGCCAGCAGCCAAGACCGGTATGGCTACACCTTC.

The V and J genes are TRBV24-1 and TRBJ2-2; TRBD2 might be the D (7 bases). With 6 bases removed from V and 4 bases from J, the gap between germline ends came to 23 bases. Per germline, CDR1 KGHDR and CDR2 SFDVKD. This CDR3 comprises 18 residues. CDR3 region: CATSRLGGGLRGTGELFF. CDR3 DNA sequence: TGTGCCACCAGTCGACTGGGGGGGGGCCTGAGGGGCACCGGGGAGCTGTTTTTT.

The chain is built from TRBV18 and TRBJ2-7; D unresolved. V was trimmed by 1 base and J by 5 bases, leaving 6 bases between them. Germline V gene data show CDR1 as KGHSH and CDR2 as LQKENI. The CDR3 extends over 12 amino acids. In DNA, the CDR3 is TGTGCCAGCTCACCACAGCAGGACGAGCAGTACTTC. As protein: CASSPQQDEQYF.

This sequence joins TRBV7-2 and TRBJ2-3; D call uncertain. The CDR3 runs to 12 residues. V was pared by 4 bases and J by 13 bases, with 15 bases between. Germline CDR1 is SGHTA and CDR2 is FQGNSA. CDR3 bases: TGTGCCAGCAGCTCCTTGGTGGGCCAGGAGTATTTT. Amino acid sequence: CASSSLVGQEYF.

The chain carries TRBV4-1 and TRBJ2-3; the D gene is possibly TRBD2 (5 bases). The CDR3 spans 14 residues. The V end was cut by 0 bases, the J end by 2 bases, with 6 bases between. The germline gives CDR1 MGHRA, CDR2 YSYEKL. The CDR3 here is CASSQERDTDTQYF. The CDR3 coding sequence is TGCGCCAGCAGCCAAGAACGGGACACAGATACGCAGTATTTT.

Regarding this clone: One junction end does not reproduce the germline sequence, and a read error may be involved. Here the CDR3 DNA reads TGCGCCAGCAGCCCGCAGGTGAAGACTGAAGCTTTCTTT. Translation gives CASSPQVKTEAFF. The genes are TRBV4-3 and TRBJ1-1; D not resolved. Germline V gene sequence: CDR1 LGHNA, CDR2 YSLEER. There are 13 residues in the CDR3.

Only one count was recorded for this clone. The J gene is TRBJ1-6, the V gene TRBV28; a possible D gene is TRBD1 (6 bases). Per germline, CDR1 MDHEN and CDR2 SYDVKM. The length of the CDR3 is 13 residues. Trimming shortened V by 6 bases and J by 5 bases, and 8 bases separated the two germline ends. CDR3 in DNA: TGTGCCAGCAGGTACAGGGATAATTCACCCCTCCACTTT. Translation: CASRYRDNSPLHF.

The rearrangement links TRBV5-4 to TRBJ1-1; 9 bases are shared with TRBD1. The V and J ends lost 1 base and 2 bases, in that order; junction bases with no gene match: 3. CDR3 length equals 15 residues. Germline V lookup: CDR1 SGHNT, CDR2 YYREEE (reference sequence). The CDR3, as DNA: TGTGCCAGCAGCTTGACTACAGGGGGCAACACTGAAGCTTTCTTT. Encoded protein: CASSLTTGGNTEAFF.

The rearrangement joins TRBV6-5 to TRBJ2-2, with D perhaps TRBD1 (5 bases). The CDR3 loop spans 15 amino acids. Deletions cut 1 base from V and 4 bases from J, with 10 bases between. The germline CDR1 and CDR2 sequences are MNHEY and SVGAGI. CDR3 sequence (DNA): TGTGCCAGCAGTTACTGGGGCGTCGGCACCGGGGAGCTGTTTTTT. It yields the protein CASSYWGVGTGELFF.

This chain uses TRBV30 with TRBJ1-2, with a possible D match to TRBD1 (6 bases). The CDR3 is made up of 14 amino acids. The germline V and J ends were trimmed by 7 bases and 4 bases, with 19 bases remaining between them. Germline V gene data show CDR1 as GTSNPN and CDR2 as SVGIG (reference sequence). CDR3 loop: CASPSRRDTYGYTF. The CDR3 DNA is TGTGCCTCCCCCAGTCGCCGGGACACCTATGGCTACACCTTC. Variable domain in full (rest from reference TRBV30 and TRBJ1-2): SQTIHQWPATLVQPVGSPLSLECTVEGTSNPNLYWYRQAAGRGLQLLFYSVGIGQISSEVPQNLSASRPQDRQFILSSKKLLLSDSGFYLCASPSRRDTYGYTFGSGTRLTVV.

The chain has TRBV9 and TRBJ2-3, with D tentatively TRBD1 (5 bases). The V gene's germline CDR1 is SGDLS and CDR2 YYNGEE. Deletions cut 0 bases from V and 7 bases from J, with 9 bases between. The CDR3 runs 13 residues. The CDR3 DNA sequence: TGTGCCAGCAGCGTAGGGGGCGCCAATACGCAGTATTTT. Its translation is CASSVGGANTQYF.

This clone was seen only a few times. This sequence joins TRBV3-1 (or the pseudogene TRBV3-2) and TRBJ1-2; TRBD1 matches 10 bases. The germline gives CDR1 LGHDT, CDR2 YNNKEL (reference sequence). This CDR3 is 15 amino acids long. The V gene end was trimmed by 2 bases and the J gene end by 6 bases; junction bases not matched to a gene: 6. CDR3 region: CASSQPLTGGDGYTF. Here the CDR3 DNA reads TGTGCCAGCAGCCAACCCTTGACAGGGGGCGATGGCTACACCTTC.

V is TRBV3-1 (or the pseudogene TRBV3-2) and J is TRBJ2-7; tentative D call: TRBD2 (6 bases). The V and J ends lost 1 base and 1 base respectively, with 8 bases between them. The CDR3 runs 14 residues. Germline V gene sequence: CDR1 LGHDT, CDR2 YNNKEL (reference sequence). The CDR3, as DNA: TGTGCCAGCAGCCAAGGACTAGAATCCTACGAGCAGTACTTC. Amino acids: CASSQGLESYEQYF.

The chain couples TRBV3-1 (or the pseudogene TRBV3-2) to TRBJ1-5, with D perhaps matching TRBD1 (5 bases). V was clipped by 1 base and J by 4 bases, with 11 bases between them. This CDR3 contains 15 residues. CDR1 and CDR2 from the germline V gene are LGHDT and YNNKEL (reference sequence). This CDR3 is CASSQGGVENQPQHF. The CDR3 DNA reads TGTGCCAGCAGCCAAGGGGGGGTTGAAAATCAGCCCCAGCATTTT.